This T cell receptor beta chain was sequenced in a study of blood T cell repertoires in COVID-19. The CDR3 length is 18 residues. Germline lookup yields CDR1 MNHEY and CDR2 SVGEGT. V was clipped by 2 bases and J by 2 bases; unmatched bases: 7. Some clones are missing from TCRdb's copy, which holds only in-frame ones; the method was immunoSEQ multiplex PCR. The data show some 150,000 clones, roughly 81% seen once. This receptor was taken from a man aged 35 to 55 who had recovered from COVID-19. The V and J genes are TRBV6-2 or TRBV6-3 and TRBJ2-1; 12 bases match TRBD2. What was sequenced was peripheral blood. Here the CDR3 DNA reads TGTGCCAGCAGTTACCTCCTAGCGGGAGGGGATCCCTACAATGAGCAGTTCTTC. Translation gives CASSYLLAGGDPYNEQFF.